A selection of T cell receptor beta chains follows, all from one sample in a study of blood T cell repertoires in COVID-19. TCRdb's copy holds only in-frame clones and misses some; the assay was immunoSEQ multiplex PCR. The table lists 140,000 to 150,000 clones, roughly 80% of them singletons. The sample was PBMCs or T cells enriched from blood (not recorded which). These receptors were obtained from a woman aged 45-65 years who had recovered from COVID-19. The CDR3 runs from the conserved cysteine through the conserved F or W. The order of the fields is D gene, J gene, clone size, V gene, CDR3 DNA, CDR3 protein. A D gene is named only where the DNA matches it firmly. Expanded clones are given a class, and other clones once, few, many or no size at all.

TRBD1 TRBJ1-1 . TRBV6-2/TRBV6-3 TGTGCCAGCAGTTATTTGGGACAGGACGATGAAGCTTTCTTT CASSYLGQDDEAFF
TRBD1 TRBJ1-4 . TRBV2 TGTGCCAGTGAGCCTCCAGGGGGCCGTGGTGAAAAACTGTTTTTT CASEPPGGRGEKLFF
TRBD1 TRBJ1-2 . TRBV10-3 TGTGCCATCAGGATGGGACAGATTAACTATGGCTACACCTTC CAIRMGQINYGYTF
. TRBJ1-5 . TRBV4-1 TGCGCCAGCAGCCAAGTCCTGAACGCTAGGCCCCAGCATTTT CASSQVLNARPQHF
. TRBJ2-1 few TRBV10-1 TGCGCCAGCAGTGATATTGGGGGGGCGGGTAATGAGCAGTTCTTC CASSDIGGAGNEQFF
TRBD1 TRBJ1-6 . TRBV7-2 TGTGCCAGCAGCCCACACAGGGGAAAAAATTCACCCCTCCACTTT CASSPHRGKNSPLHF
. TRBJ1-4 . TRBV5-1 TGCGCCAGCAGCTTGGGCGCCGGGGTTAATGAAAAACTGTTTTTT CASSLGAGVNEKLFF
TRBD1 TRBJ2-3 many TRBV6-4 TGTGCCAGCAGTGACGGGGACAGGGGCACAGATACGCAGTATTTT CASSDGDRGTDTQYF
. TRBJ2-6 . TRBV30 TGTGCCTGGAGTGTAAGTTCGACGGGGGGGGCCAACGTCCTGACTTTC CAWSVSSTGGANVLTF
TRBD1 TRBJ2-1 once TRBV7-2 TGTGCCAGCAGCTTTCGACAGGGACCCTCCTACAATGAGCAGTTCTTC CASSFRQGPSYNEQFF